This record looks at one T cell receptor (beta chain) sequence and its context. Its specificity is unknown. The data were taken from a study of CD4 T cells in relation to SARS-CoV-2 and coronaviruses. Assay: immunoSEQ multiplex PCR; the TCRdb copy retains only in-frame clones and omits some. The sample records 20,000 to 25,000 clones, roughly 80% being singletons. The unexposed donors gave CD4+ T cells in about 2010-2018, prior to COVID-19. Isolation of CD4+ T cells took place after less than 13 days in culture. Per germline, CDR1 SGHRS and CDR2 YFSETQ. The CDR3 is made up of 16 amino acids. The V and J ends lost 2 bases and 4 bases, in that order; junction bases with no gene match: 8.

The rearrangement uses TRBV5-1 and TRBJ2-3; 9 bases line up with TRBD1. The sequenced sample was CD4+ T cells from PBMCs, cultured in vitro. This receptor was identified in a human donor in good health. The CDR3 nucleotides read TGCGCCAGCAGCTTAATGGGACAGGGAAGGGCAGATACGCAGTATTTT. Protein sequence: CASSLMGQGRADTQYF. Complete variable domain (other parts from reference TRBV5-1 and TRBJ2-3): KAGVTQTPRYLIKTRGQQVTLSCSPISGHRSVSWYQQTPGQGLQFLFEYFSETQRNKGNFPGRFSGRQFSNSRSEMNVSTLELGDSALYLCASSLMGQGRADTQYFGPGTRLTVL.